This TCR beta chain was sequenced for a study of OX40 agonist ivuxolimab in advanced cancers. Regarding this clone: Its antigen is currently unknown.

Study-wide results and limits: In general, CD8+ T cells held more expanded clones than CD4+ did, on average.

This CDR3 spans 13 amino acids. The junction had 1 base not matched to a gene; V was cut back by 5 bases and J by 4 bases. Germline CDR1 reads SQVTM; CDR2 reads ANQGSEA. Data came from immunoSEQ multiplex PCR; TCRdb stores just in-frame clones and leaves some out. The table shows 60,000 to 75,000 clones, with about 94% occurring only once. Here the sequenced sample was CD4+ or CD8+ T cells sorted from blood, taken in a trial of the OX40 agonist ivuxolimab. The J gene is TRBJ2-1, the V gene TRBV29-1; 11 bases map to TRBD2. This clonotype was obtained from an adult with an advanced solid tumor such as melanoma, head and neck, liver or kidney cancer. The CDR3 DNA reads TGCAGCGTTAGGACTAGCGGGTACAATGAGCAGTTCTTC. Amino acid sequence: CSVRTSGYNEQFF.